These 10 T cell receptor beta chains share one sample of origin, sequenced in a study of blood T cell repertoires in COVID-19 (TCRdb year 2020). Receptor amplification or capture employed the immunoSEQ multiplex PCR assay. Held by TCRdb, this immuneACCESS table contains in-frame sequences only and omits some clones. Under half of the omission traces to an unresolved V gene where checked; the cause of the rest is unknown. The sample yields some 130,000 clones; about 87% were counted once. The leading ten clones occupy about 40% of the sample. The source material was peripheral blood. The receptors shown here come from a human donor in a cohort sampled during active COVID-19.

J is TRBJ1-6 and V is TRBV25-1, with TRBD1 as a possible D gene (5 bases). The V end lost 6 bases, the J end lost 8 bases, and 14 bases lay between the germline ends. Germline V gives CDR1 MGHDK, CDR2 SYGVNS. The CDR3 is 14 amino acids. CDR3 protein: CASREGLPHSPLHF. CDR3 sequence (DNA): TGTGCCAGCAGGGAGGGACTACCGCATTCACCCCTCCACTTT.

This chain connects TRBV9 to TRBJ2-3; perhaps TRBD2 as D (5 bases). The V gene lost 0 bases and the J gene lost 2 bases, with 13 bases spanning the gap. In germline, CDR1 is SGDLS, CDR2 YYNGEE. There are 16 residues in the CDR3. The CDR3: CASSVEGVRPTDTQYF. CDR3 sequence (DNA): TGTGCCAGCAGCGTAGAGGGAGTTAGGCCCACAGATACGCAGTATTTT.

The chain recombines TRBV29-1 with TRBJ1-3, with a tentative D call TRBD1 (5 bases). The V gene's germline CDR1 is SQVTM and CDR2 ANQGSEA. This CDR3 has 16 amino acids. CDR3 DNA: TGCAGATCCCTCGGGCGGGGCCGCAACAGGGGAAACACCATATATTTT. It yields the protein CRSLGRGRNRGNTIYF.

The genes are TRBV6-2 or TRBV6-3 and TRBJ2-5, with a possible D match to TRBD1 (6 bases). This CDR3 comprises 14 residues. Per germline, CDR1 MNHEY and CDR2 SVGEGT. V lost 6 bases and J 2 bases, leaving 13 bases between the germline ends. Written as DNA, the CDR3 is TGTGCCAGCAGCCACCCTACAGGGCAAGAGACCCAGTACTTC. Its protein is CASSHPTGQETQYF.

The chain combines TRBV6-5 with TRBJ2-1, with 12 bases matching TRBD1. CDR3 size: 15 residues. Germline CDR1 and CDR2: MNHEY and SVGAGI. V dropped 5 bases and J dropped 8; count of bases not matched to a gene: 7. CDR3: CASSTGTGGYYEQFF. In DNA, the CDR3 is TGTGCCAGCAGTACCGGGACAGGGGGCTATTATGAGCAGTTCTTC.

The gene calls are TRBV15 and TRBJ2-3, with TRBD2 matching over 11 bases. The CDR3 has 18 residues. Germline lookup yields CDR1 LNHNV and CDR2 YYDKDF (reference sequence). The V and J ends lost 0 bases and 4 bases, in that order; junction bases with no gene match: 9. The CDR3 sequence: CATSRDLWLAGGSDTQYF. The CDR3 coding sequence is TGTGCCACCAGCAGAGATCTCTGGCTAGCGGGAGGTTCAGATACGCAGTATTTT.

This clone was seen a single time. The chain recombines TRBV19 with TRBJ1-5; possible D gene TRBD1, 6 bases. Trimming removed 2 bases at V and 2 bases at J, with 22 bases between. Germline loops: CDR1 LNHDA, CDR2 SQIVND (reference sequence). The CDR3 has 19 amino acids. CDR3 coding DNA: TGTGCCAGTAGTATACAGCCCAGTCGGAGGGGGGGAGGCAATCAGCCCCAGCATTTT. This encodes CASSIQPSRRGGGNQPQHF.

The genes are TRBV5-6 and TRBJ2-3, with D perhaps TRBD1 (6 bases). Germline CDR1 and CDR2: SGHDT and YYEEEE. Trimming removed 2 bases from V and 2 bases from J, with 9 bases in between. The CDR3 contains 14 residues. The CDR3, as DNA: TGTGCCAGCAGCTTTAGGGGGAACACAGATACGCAGTATTTT. Protein product: CASSFRGNTDTQYF.

The V call is TRBV11-1, the J call TRBJ2-2, with D hard to call. V gave up 5 bases and J gave up 4 bases, with 8 bases separating them. Germline V gives CDR1 SGHAT, CDR2 FQDESV (reference sequence). The CDR3 runs to 13 residues. CDR3 DNA: TGTGCCAGCAGCGCCACAGTCACCGGGGAGCTGTTTTTT. It is translated as CASSATVTGELFF.

The count of this clone is one. This chain links TRBV29-1 with TRBJ1-1; 8 bases are a match to TRBD1. This CDR3 is 12 amino acids long. With 7 bases clipped from V and 4 bases from J, the junction kept 5 bases outside the gene matches. Germline-derived CDR1 and CDR2 are SQVTM and ANQGSEA. CDR3 sequence reads: CSAHRGGTEAFF. The CDR3 DNA sequence: TGCAGCGCCCACAGGGGGGGCACTGAAGCTTTCTTT.